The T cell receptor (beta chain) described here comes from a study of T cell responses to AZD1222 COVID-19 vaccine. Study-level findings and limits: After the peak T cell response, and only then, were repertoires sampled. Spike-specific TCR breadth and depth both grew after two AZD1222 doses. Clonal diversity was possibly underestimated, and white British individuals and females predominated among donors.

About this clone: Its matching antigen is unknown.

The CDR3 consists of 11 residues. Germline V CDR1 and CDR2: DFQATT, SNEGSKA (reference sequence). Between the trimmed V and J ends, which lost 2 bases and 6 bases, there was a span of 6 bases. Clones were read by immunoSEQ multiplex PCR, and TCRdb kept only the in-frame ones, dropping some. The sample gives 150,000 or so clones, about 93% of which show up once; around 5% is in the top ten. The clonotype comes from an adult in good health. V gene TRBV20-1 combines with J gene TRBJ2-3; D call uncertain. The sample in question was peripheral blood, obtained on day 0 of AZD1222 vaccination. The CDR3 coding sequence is TGCAGTGCTAGACTCGCTGATACGCAGTATTTT. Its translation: CSARLADTQYF.